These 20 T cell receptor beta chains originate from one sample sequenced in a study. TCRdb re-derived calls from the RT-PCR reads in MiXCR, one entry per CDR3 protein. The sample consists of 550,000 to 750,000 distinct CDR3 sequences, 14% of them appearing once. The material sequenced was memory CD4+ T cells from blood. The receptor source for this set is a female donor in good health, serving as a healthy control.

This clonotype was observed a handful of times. The CDR3, as DNA: TGCGCCAGCAGCTCTGGGGGGCGGGACACTGAAGCTTTCTTT. Translation: CASSSGGRDTEAFF. This chain links TRBV5-1 with TRBJ1-1, with D perhaps TRBD1 (6 bases). The V and J ends lost 3 bases and 3 bases respectively, with 12 bases between them. This CDR3 is built from 14 residues. CDR1 is SGHRS and CDR2 is YFSETQ in the germline V gene.

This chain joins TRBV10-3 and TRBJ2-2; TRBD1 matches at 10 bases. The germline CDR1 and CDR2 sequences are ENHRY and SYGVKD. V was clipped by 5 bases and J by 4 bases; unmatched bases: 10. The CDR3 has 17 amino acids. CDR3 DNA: TGTGCCATCAGTCCGACAGGGGGCCGTTCGGGCACCGGGGAGCTGTTTTTT. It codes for CAISPTGGRSGTGELFF.

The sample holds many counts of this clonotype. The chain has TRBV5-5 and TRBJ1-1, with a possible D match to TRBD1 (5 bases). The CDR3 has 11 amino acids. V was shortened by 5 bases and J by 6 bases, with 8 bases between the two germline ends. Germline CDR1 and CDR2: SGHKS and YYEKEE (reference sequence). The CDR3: CASRRGAEAFF. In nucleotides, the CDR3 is TGTGCCAGCAGACGGGGGGCTGAAGCTTTCTTT.

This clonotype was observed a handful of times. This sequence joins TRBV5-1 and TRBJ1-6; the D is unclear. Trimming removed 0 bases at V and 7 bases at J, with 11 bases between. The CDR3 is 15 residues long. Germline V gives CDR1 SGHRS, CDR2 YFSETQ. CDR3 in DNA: TGCGCCAGCAGCTTGGTGGCCCAACCAAATTCACCCCTCCACTTT. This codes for CASSLVAQPNSPLHF.

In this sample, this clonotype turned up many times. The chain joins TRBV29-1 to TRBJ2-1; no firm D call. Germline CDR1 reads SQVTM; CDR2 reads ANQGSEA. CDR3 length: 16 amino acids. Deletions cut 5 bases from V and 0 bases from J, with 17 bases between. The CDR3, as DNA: TGCAGCGTTCTCCCCGTCAGTCACAGCTCCTACAATGAGCAGTTCTTC. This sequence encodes CSVLPVSHSSYNEQFF.

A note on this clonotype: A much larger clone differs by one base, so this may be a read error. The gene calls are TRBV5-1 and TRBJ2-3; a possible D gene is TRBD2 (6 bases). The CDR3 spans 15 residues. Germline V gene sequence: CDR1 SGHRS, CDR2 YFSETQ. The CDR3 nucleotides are TGCGCCAGCAGCTTGACTAGCACCTCCACAGATACGCATTATTTT. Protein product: CASSLTSTSTDTHYF.

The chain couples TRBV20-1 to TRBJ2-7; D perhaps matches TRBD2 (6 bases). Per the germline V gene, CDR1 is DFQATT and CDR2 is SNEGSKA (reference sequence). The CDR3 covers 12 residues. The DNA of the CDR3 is TGCGGGGGGAAGGGGCGAGCCTACGAGCAGTACTTC. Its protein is CGGKGRAYEQYF.

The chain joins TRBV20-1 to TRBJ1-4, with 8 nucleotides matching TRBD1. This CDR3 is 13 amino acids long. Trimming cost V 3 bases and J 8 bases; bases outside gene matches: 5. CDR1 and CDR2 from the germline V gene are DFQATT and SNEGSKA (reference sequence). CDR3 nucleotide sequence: TGCAGTGCTAGGAGGACAGGGAGAGAAAAACTGTTTTTT. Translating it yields CSARRTGREKLFF.

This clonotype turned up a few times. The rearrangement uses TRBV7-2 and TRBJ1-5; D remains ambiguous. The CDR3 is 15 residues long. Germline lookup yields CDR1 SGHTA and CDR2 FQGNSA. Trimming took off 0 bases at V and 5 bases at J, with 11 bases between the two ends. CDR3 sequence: CASSLALGSDQPQHF. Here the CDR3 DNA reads TGTGCCAGCAGCTTAGCGCTGGGCTCTGATCAGCCCCAGCATTTT.

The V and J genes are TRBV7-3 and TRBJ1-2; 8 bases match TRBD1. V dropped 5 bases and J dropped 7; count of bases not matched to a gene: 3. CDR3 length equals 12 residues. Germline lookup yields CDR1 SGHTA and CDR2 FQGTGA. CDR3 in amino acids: CASSPGQGGYTF. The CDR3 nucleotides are TGTGCCAGCAGCCCAGGACAGGGTGGCTACACCTTC.

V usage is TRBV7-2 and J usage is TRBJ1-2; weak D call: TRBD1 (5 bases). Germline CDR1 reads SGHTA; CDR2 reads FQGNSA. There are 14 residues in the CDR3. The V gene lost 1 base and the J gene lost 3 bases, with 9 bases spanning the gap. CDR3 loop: CASSLVVQDYGYTF. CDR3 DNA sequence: TGTGCCAGCAGCTTAGTGGTACAGGACTATGGCTACACCTTC.

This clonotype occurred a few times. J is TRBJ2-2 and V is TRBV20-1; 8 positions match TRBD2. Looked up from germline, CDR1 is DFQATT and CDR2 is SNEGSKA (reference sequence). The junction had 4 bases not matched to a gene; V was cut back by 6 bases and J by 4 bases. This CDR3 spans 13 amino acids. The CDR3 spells CSAGRGATGELFF. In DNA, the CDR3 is TGCAGTGCGGGGCGGGGGGCCACCGGGGAGCTGTTTTTT.

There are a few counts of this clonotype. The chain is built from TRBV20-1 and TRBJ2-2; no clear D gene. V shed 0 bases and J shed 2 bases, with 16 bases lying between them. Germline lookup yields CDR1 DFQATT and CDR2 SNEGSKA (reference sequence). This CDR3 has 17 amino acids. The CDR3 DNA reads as TGCAGTGCTAGAGAGGAGTCGGCGGCCAGTAACACCGGGGAGCTGTTTTTT. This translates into CSAREESAASNTGELFF.

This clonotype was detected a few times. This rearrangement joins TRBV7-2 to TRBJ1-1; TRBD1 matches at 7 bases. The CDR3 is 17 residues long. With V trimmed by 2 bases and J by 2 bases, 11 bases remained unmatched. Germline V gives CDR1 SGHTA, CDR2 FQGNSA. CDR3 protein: CASSLRGGPGGNTEAFF. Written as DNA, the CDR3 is TGTGCCAGCAGCTTACGCGGGGGCCCAGGGGGAAACACTGAAGCTTTCTTT.

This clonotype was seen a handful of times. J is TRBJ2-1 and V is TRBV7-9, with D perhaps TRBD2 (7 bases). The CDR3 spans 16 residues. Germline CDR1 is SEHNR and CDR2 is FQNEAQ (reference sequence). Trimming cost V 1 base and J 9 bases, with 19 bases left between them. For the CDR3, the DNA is TGTGCCAGCAGCTTAGAGGTTGGGAGGGGGGGATTTGAGCAGTTCTTC. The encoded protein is CASSLEVGRGGFEQFF.

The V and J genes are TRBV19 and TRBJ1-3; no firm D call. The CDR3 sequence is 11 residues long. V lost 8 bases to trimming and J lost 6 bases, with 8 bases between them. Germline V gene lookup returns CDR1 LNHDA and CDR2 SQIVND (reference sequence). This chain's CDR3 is CASCRANTIYF. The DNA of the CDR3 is TGTGCCAGTTGCCGGGCAAACACCATATATTTT. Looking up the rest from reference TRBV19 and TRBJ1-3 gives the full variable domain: DGGITQSPKYLFRKEGQNVTLSCEQNLNHDAMYWYRQDPGQGLRLIYYSQIVNDFQKGDIAEGYSVSREKKESFPLTVTSAQKNPTAFYLCASCRANTIYFGEGSWLTVV.

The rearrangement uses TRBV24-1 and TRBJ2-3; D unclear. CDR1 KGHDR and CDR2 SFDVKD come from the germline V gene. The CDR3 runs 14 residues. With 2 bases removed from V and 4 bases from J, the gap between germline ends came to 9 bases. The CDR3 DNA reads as TGTGCCACCAGTGATTATGAAGGGCCAGATACGCAGTATTTT. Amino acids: CATSDYEGPDTQYF.

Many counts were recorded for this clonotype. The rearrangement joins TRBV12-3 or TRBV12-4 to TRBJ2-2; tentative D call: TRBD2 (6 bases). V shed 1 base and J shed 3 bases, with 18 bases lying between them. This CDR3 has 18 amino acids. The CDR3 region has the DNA TGTGCCAGCAGTTTAGGGACGGCTGCGGGAAGTGACACCGGGGAGCTGTTTTTT. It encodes CASSLGTAAGSDTGELFF.

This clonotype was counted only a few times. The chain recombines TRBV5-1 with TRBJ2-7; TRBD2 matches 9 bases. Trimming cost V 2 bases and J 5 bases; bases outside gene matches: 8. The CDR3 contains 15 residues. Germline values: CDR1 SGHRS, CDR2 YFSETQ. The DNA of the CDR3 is TGCGCCAGCAGCTTATCTCTAGCGGGAAACAACGAGCAGTACTTC. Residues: CASSLSLAGNNEQYF.

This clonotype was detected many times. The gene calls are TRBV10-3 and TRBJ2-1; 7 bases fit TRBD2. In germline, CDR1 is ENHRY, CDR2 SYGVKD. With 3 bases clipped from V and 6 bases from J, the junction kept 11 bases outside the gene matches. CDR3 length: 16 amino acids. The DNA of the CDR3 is TGTGCCATCAGTGACCCGGGGGGTCAGGACGCCAATGAGCAGTTCTTC. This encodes CAISDPGGQDANEQFF.